Sequencing of this TCR beta chain was carried out in a study of cytotoxic CD8 clonotypes in ibrutinib-treated CLL. Study-wide results and limits: The study found baseline clonality above age-matched healthy donors, tracking circulating CD8+ T-cell counts.

Details on this clone: The antigen is undetermined.

Libraries were prepared by immunoSEQ multiplex PCR; TCRdb keeps only in-frame clonotypes and omits some of them. The repertoire holds around 150,000 clones, about 80% seen once, with roughly 1.9% in the top ten. The CDR3 is 15 amino acids. V shed 0 bases and J shed 1 base, with 7 bases lying between them. Looked up from germline, CDR1 is LNHDA and CDR2 is SQIVND (reference sequence). V and J are TRBV19 and TRBJ1-5; D possibly corresponds to TRBD1 (6 bases). The receptor was isolated from a human donor with chronic lymphocytic leukemia. The sample here was PBMCs, taken after 12 months of ibrutinib treatment. CDR3 sequence (DNA): TGTGCCAGTAGTATAGATCAGGGGAGCAATCAGCCCCAGCATTTT. The encoded protein is CASSIDQGSNQPQHF. Together with reference TRBV19 and TRBJ1-5, the CDR3 gives the full variable domain: DGGITQSPKYLFRKEGQNVTLSCEQNLNHDAMYWYRQDPGQGLRLIYYSQIVNDFQKGDIAEGYSVSREKKESFPLTVTSAQKNPTAFYLCASSIDQGSNQPQHFGDGTRLSIL.